Listed here are 30 T cell receptor beta chains from one sample, sequenced in a study of blood T cell repertoires in COVID-19. Libraries were prepared by immunoSEQ multiplex PCR; TCRdb keeps only in-frame clonotypes and omits some of them. The table records a few hundred thousand clones, about 90% of them present only once. The specimen sequenced was PBMCs or T cells enriched from blood (not recorded which). The receptors here all came from a woman in her sixties or seventies who had recovered from COVID-19.

This chain uses TRBV28 with TRBJ1-1; TRBD1 agrees at 11 bases. Germline V gene lookup returns CDR1 MDHEN and CDR2 SYDVKM. Trimming took 4 bases from V and 6 from J; bases not matched to a gene: 4. The CDR3 spans 14 residues. The CDR3 here is CASSYGTGGAEAFF. DNA of the CDR3: TGTGCCAGCAGTTATGGGACAGGGGGGGCTGAAGCTTTCTTT.

The CDR3 sequence is CASGRTGEAFF. Here the CDR3 DNA reads TGTGCCAGCGGCCGGACAGGGGAAGCTTTCTTT. The genes are TRBV11-2 and TRBJ1-1; 8 bases align to TRBD1. J gave up 8 bases and V 8 bases, and 4 bases lay outside the gene matches. The germline V gene has CDR1 SGHAT and CDR2 FQNNGV. This CDR3 is 11 amino acids long. Using reference TRBV11-2 and TRBJ1-1 for the parts outside the CDR3, the full variable domain is EAGVAQSPRYKIIEKRQSVAFWCNPISGHATLYWYQQILGQGPKLLIQFQNNGVVDDSQLPKDRFSAERLKGVDSTLKIQPAKLEDSAVYLCASGRTGEAFFGQGTRLTVV.

J is TRBJ1-1 and V is TRBV28; possibly TRBD1 for D (5 bases). This CDR3 contains 15 residues. Per germline, CDR1 MDHEN and CDR2 SYDVKM. The ends were cut back, 6 bases at V and 5 bases at J, with 19 bases in the middle. The CDR3 reads CASSIPGRSETEAFF. The CDR3 DNA reads as TGTGCCAGCAGCATACCAGGGCGTTCGGAAACTGAAGCTTTCTTT. Together with reference TRBV28 and TRBJ1-1, the CDR3 gives the full variable domain: DVKVTQSSRYLVKRTGEKVFLECVQDMDHENMFWYRQDPGLGLRLIYFSYDVKMKEKGDIPEGYSVSREKKERFSLILESASTNQTSMYLCASSIPGRSETEAFFGQGTRLTVV.

This clone was detected only once. V gene TRBV10-3 combines with J gene TRBJ1-1; TRBD1 matches at 7 bases. There are 16 residues in the CDR3. Germline CDR1 ENHRY, CDR2 SYGVKD. J gave up 1 base and V 5 bases, and 10 bases lay outside the gene matches. CDR3 DNA sequence: TGTGCCATCAGTCGGATTGGGACAGAAAGGAACACTGAAGCTTTCTTT. Amino acid sequence: CAISRIGTERNTEAFF.

V usage is TRBV18 and J usage is TRBJ2-7; TRBD1 aligns across 10 bases. Germline V gives CDR1 KGHSH, CDR2 LQKENI. The junction had 10 bases not matched to a gene; V was cut back by 4 bases and J by 4 bases. The CDR3 sequence is 16 residues long. CDR3 loop: CASSLSGQGLGYEQYF. Written as DNA, the CDR3 is TGTGCCAGCTCACTCTCGGGACAGGGGCTGGGGTACGAGCAGTACTTC.

J is TRBJ2-7 and V is TRBV19; TRBD2 matches 8 bases. J was trimmed by 4 bases and V by 3 bases; bases with no gene match: 5. The germline gives CDR1 LNHDA, CDR2 SQIVND (reference sequence). This CDR3 contains 14 residues. The CDR3 DNA reads as TGTGCCAGTAGTATGGCTAGCGGGCAGTACGAGCAGTACTTC. It is translated as CASSMASGQYEQYF. Full variable domain (outside the CDR3, taken from reference TRBV19 and TRBJ2-7): DGGITQSPKYLFRKEGQNVTLSCEQNLNHDAMYWYRQDPGQGLRLIYYSQIVNDFQKGDIAEGYSVSREKKESFPLTVTSAQKNPTAFYLCASSMASGQYEQYFGPGTRLTVT.

V usage is TRBV28 and J usage is TRBJ2-7; maybe TRBD2 (6 bases). From germline, CDR1 is MDHEN and CDR2 SYDVKM. The CDR3 has 13 amino acids. V was cut by 7 bases and J by 4 bases, with 14 bases left in between. CDR3 sequence: CASTPGRRYEQYF. The CDR3 nucleotides are TGTGCCAGCACTCCGGGGAGGCGATACGAGCAGTACTTC.

The sample holds one count of this clone. The rearrangement joins TRBV28 to TRBJ1-2; a possible D gene is TRBD1 (5 bases). V lost 7 bases and J lost 4, with 16 bases in between. CDR1 MDHEN and CDR2 SYDVKM come from the germline V gene. This CDR3 has 14 amino acids. This chain's CDR3 is CASTLGGRAYGYTF. As DNA, the CDR3 is TGTGCCAGCACCCTGGGGGGGAGGGCCTATGGCTACACCTTC.

This chain connects TRBV9 to TRBJ1-2, with unresolved D. The CDR3 is 12 residues long. Between the trimmed V and J ends, which lost 2 bases and 12 bases, there was a span of 14 bases. Germline CDR1 reads SGDLS; CDR2 reads YYNGEE. The CDR3: CASSVLDSSHTF. In DNA form, the CDR3 reads TGTGCCAGCAGCGTTTTAGACTCCTCCCACACCTTC.

This clone was found once. V is TRBV12-3 or TRBV12-4 and J is TRBJ1-1; D might be TRBD1 (6 bases). Trimming took off 6 bases at V and 1 base at J, with 9 bases between the two ends. This CDR3 comprises 13 residues. The CDR3 DNA reads TGTGCCAGCAGGGAACAGGGGAACACTGAAGCTTTCTTT. Translation: CASREQGNTEAFF.

This rearrangement joins TRBV7-8 to TRBJ2-7, with 7 bases fitting TRBD1. The junction had 10 bases not matched to a gene; V was cut back by 5 bases and J by 3 bases. Germline lookup yields CDR1 SGHVS and CDR2 FQNEAQ. CDR3 length: 15 residues. The CDR3 here is CASSPEGQDDYEQYF. CDR3 coding DNA: TGTGCCAGCAGCCCGGAAGGACAGGACGACTACGAGCAGTACTTC.

This chain connects TRBV5-4 to TRBJ2-3; 8 bases fit TRBD2. V lost 3 bases, J lost 2 bases, and 5 bases stayed unmatched. The germline V gene encodes CDR1 SGHNT and CDR2 YYREEE (reference sequence). This CDR3 region has 15 residues. In DNA form, the CDR3 reads TGTGCCAGCAGCTCGGGGGGGGGTCTCACAGATACGCAGTATTTT. Protein product: CASSSGGGLTDTQYF.

The CDR3 region is CASSQTRGLDYGYTF. The CDR3 nucleotides are TGTGCCAGCAGCCAAACCAGGGGGTTGGACTATGGCTACACCTTC. The rearrangement joins TRBV3-1 (or the pseudogene TRBV3-2) to TRBJ1-2, with 7 bases lining up with TRBD1. Trimming cost V 2 bases and J 3 bases; bases outside gene matches: 6. Germline CDR1 LGHDT, CDR2 YNNKEL (reference sequence). The CDR3 sequence is 15 residues long.

This chain uses TRBV14 with TRBJ2-2; D not certain. This CDR3 is 15 amino acids long. Trimming took off 0 bases at V and 9 bases at J, with 14 bases between the two ends. CDR1 SGHDN and CDR2 FVKESK come from the germline V gene. CDR3 loop: CASSQETTVPWELFF. CDR3 nucleotides: TGTGCCAGCAGCCAAGAAACAACAGTGCCGTGGGAGCTGTTTTTT.

V and J are TRBV5-4 and TRBJ2-2; tentative D call: TRBD1 (6 bases). CDR1 SGHNT and CDR2 YYREEE come from the germline V gene (reference sequence). CDR3 length equals 14 residues. V was shortened by 4 bases and J by 5 bases, with 12 bases between the two germline ends. The CDR3 spells CASSDRTETGELFF. The CDR3, as DNA: TGTGCCAGCAGCGACAGGACGGAGACCGGGGAGCTGTTTTTT.

The rearrangement links TRBV7-9 to TRBJ2-6; tentatively, D is TRBD1 (6 bases). The germline gives CDR1 SEHNR, CDR2 FQNEAQ (reference sequence). V was cut by 3 bases and J by 3 bases, with 9 bases left in between. The CDR3 sequence is 15 residues long. The CDR3 loop is CASSFTGSGANVLTF. DNA for the CDR3: TGTGCCAGCAGCTTTACAGGGAGTGGGGCCAACGTCCTGACTTTC. Supplemented by reference TRBV7-9 and TRBJ2-6, the full variable domain reads DTGVSQNPRHKITKRGQNVTFRCDPISEHNRLYWYRQTLGQGPEFLTYFQNEAQLEKSRLLSDRFSAERPKGSFSTLEIQRTEQGDSAMYLCASSFTGSGANVLTFGAGSRLTVL.

This clone occurred once. The rearrangement links TRBV30 to TRBJ1-5, with 7 bases aligning to TRBD1. The CDR3 is 16 amino acids. The germline V gene encodes CDR1 GTSNPN and CDR2 SVGIG (reference sequence). Trimming cost V 4 bases and J 0 bases; bases outside gene matches: 9. The CDR3 DNA is TGTGCCTGGAATCATCGACAGGGATATAGCAATCAGCCCCAGCATTTT. As protein: CAWNHRQGYSNQPQHF.

The CDR3 DNA is TGTGCCAGTAGTATCTCCTCGGCAGGGGTGACTAACTATGGCTACACCTTC. It yields the protein CASSISSAGVTNYGYTF. V gene TRBV19 combines with J gene TRBJ1-2; possible D gene TRBD1, 6 bases. Germline V gives CDR1 LNHDA, CDR2 SQIVND (reference sequence). V lost 3 bases to trimming and J lost 0 bases, with 17 bases between them. CDR3 length: 17 amino acids.

The chain is built from TRBV6-6 and TRBJ1-3; D remains ambiguous. The V end was cut by 5 bases, the J end by 0 bases, with 14 bases between. CDR3 length equals 16 residues. Germline-derived CDR1 and CDR2 are MNHNY and SVGAGI (reference sequence). The DNA of the CDR3 is TGTGCCAGCAGTATTATGTCCCGTAGCTCTGGAAACACCATATATTTT. This gives the protein CASSIMSRSSGNTIYF.

The chain recombines TRBV5-1 with TRBJ2-7; weak D call: TRBD2 (7 bases). The length of the CDR3 is 17 residues. Per the germline V gene, CDR1 is SGHRS and CDR2 is YFSETQ. Trimming removed 2 bases from V and 7 bases from J, with 25 bases in between. The CDR3 DNA reads TGCGCCAGCAGCTTAGGGGGGACCTCAAGCGGGAAAGAAGAGCAGTACTTC. Its protein product is CASSLGGTSSGKEEQYF.

The chain recombines TRBV5-4 with TRBJ2-5; TRBD2 matches 7 bases. In germline, CDR1 is SGHNT, CDR2 YYREEE (reference sequence). There are 12 residues in the CDR3. The DNA of the CDR3 is TGTGCGGGGGGGAGGGGCCAAGAGACCCAGTACTTC. This gives the protein CAGGRGQETQYF.

The genes are TRBV7-6 and TRBJ2-1, with D maybe TRBD2 (6 bases). Germline CDR1 is SGHVS and CDR2 is FNYEAQ. V was clipped by 4 bases and J by 0 bases, with 19 bases between them. CDR3 length: 18 amino acids. CDR3 region: CASSSLGGGEFSYNEQFF. Written as DNA, the CDR3 is TGTGCCAGCAGCTCTCTGGGGGGAGGCGAATTCTCCTACAATGAGCAGTTCTTC.

The chain joins TRBV6-5 to TRBJ2-7, with 10 bases matching TRBD1. The CDR3 contains 15 residues. V trimming: 4 bases; J trimming: 2 bases; junction bases outside the gene matches: 5. In germline, CDR1 is MNHEY, CDR2 SVGAGI. The CDR3 spells CASSLGTGVPYEQYF. CDR3 bases: TGTGCCAGCAGTTTAGGGACAGGGGTTCCCTACGAGCAGTACTTC.

The chain combines TRBV11-3 with TRBJ1-1; 8 bases match TRBD1. The CDR3 is 14 residues long. Germline V gene lookup returns CDR1 SGHNT and CDR2 YENEEA. V gave up 5 bases and J gave up 1 base; unmatched junction bases: 3. The CDR3 sequence is CASSPGGWNTEAFF. The CDR3, as DNA: TGTGCCAGCAGCCCAGGGGGCTGGAACACTGAAGCTTTCTTT.

V is TRBV9 and J is TRBJ1-2; D gene uncertain. CDR3 length equals 13 residues. With 1 base removed from V and 8 bases from J, the gap between germline ends came to 12 bases. CDR1 and CDR2 from the germline V gene are SGDLS and YYNGEE. CDR3 sequence (DNA): TGTGCCAGCAGCGTACGGGGAGTGGACGGCTACACCTTC. It specifies CASSVRGVDGYTF.

The chain is built from TRBV7-9 and TRBJ2-5, with a tentative D call TRBD2 (6 bases). Between the trimmed V and J ends, which lost 2 bases and 5 bases, there was a span of 12 bases. Germline V CDR1 and CDR2: SEHNR, FQNEAQ (reference sequence). This CDR3 contains 14 residues. The CDR3 is CASSLMSGEETQYF. In DNA, the CDR3 is TGTGCCAGCAGCTTAATGTCGGGGGAGGAGACCCAGTACTTC.

V gene TRBV5-1 combines with J gene TRBJ1-2; maybe TRBD1 (6 bases). Germline loops: CDR1 SGHRS, CDR2 YFSETQ. The length of the CDR3 is 16 residues. The ends were cut back, 6 bases at V and 5 bases at J, with 23 bases in the middle. CDR3 sequence (DNA): TGCGCCAGCACCTTTACGGAAGGGGGTACGGGGTATGGCTACACCTTC. The encoded protein is CASTFTEGGTGYGYTF.

This clone was detected only once. This chain links TRBV6-4 with TRBJ1-5, with D possibly TRBD1 on 5 matching bases. CDR1 MRHNA and CDR2 SNTAGT come from the germline V gene. Trimming removed 3 bases from V and 2 bases from J, with 23 bases in between. The length of the CDR3 is 19 residues. CDR3 DNA: TGTGCCAGCAGTGATGCCGGCGGGGGTTCCCTTGATGGCAATCAGCCCCAGCATTTT. Translated, it gives CASSDAGGGSLDGNQPQHF.

This clone was observed a single time. The J gene is TRBJ2-7, the V gene TRBV7-2, with TRBD2 identical over 7 bases. The CDR3 runs 15 residues. Germline V CDR1 and CDR2: SGHTA, FQGNSA. After removal of 5 bases from V and 0 bases from J, the junction contained 7 bases not matched to a gene. CDR3 sequence reads: CASSPGLADSYEQYF. The CDR3 coding sequence is TGTGCCAGCAGCCCTGGTCTAGCGGACTCCTACGAGCAGTACTTC.

The CDR3 region is CASNQDREAFF. The DNA of the CDR3 is TGCGCCAGCAACCAAGACAGAGAAGCTTTCTTT. The chain couples TRBV5-1 to TRBJ1-1; maybe TRBD1 (5 bases). V was cut by 6 bases and J by 8 bases, with 11 bases left in between. This CDR3 contains 11 residues. The germline V gene encodes CDR1 SGHRS and CDR2 YFSETQ.